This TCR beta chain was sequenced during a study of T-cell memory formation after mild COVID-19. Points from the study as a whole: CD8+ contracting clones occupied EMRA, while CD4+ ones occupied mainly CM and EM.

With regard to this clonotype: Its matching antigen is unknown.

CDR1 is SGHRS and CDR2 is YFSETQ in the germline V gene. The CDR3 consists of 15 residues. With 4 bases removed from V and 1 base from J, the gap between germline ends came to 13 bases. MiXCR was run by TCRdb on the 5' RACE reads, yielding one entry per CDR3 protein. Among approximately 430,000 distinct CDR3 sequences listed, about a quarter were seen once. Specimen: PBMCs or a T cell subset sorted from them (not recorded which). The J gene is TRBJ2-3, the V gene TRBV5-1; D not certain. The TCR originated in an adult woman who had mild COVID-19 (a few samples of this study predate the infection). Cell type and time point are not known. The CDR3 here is CASSTPNGGTDTQYF. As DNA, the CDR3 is TGCGCCAGCAGCACCCCCAATGGGGGCACAGATACGCAGTATTTT.